This T cell receptor beta chain was sequenced for a study of shared clonotypes between healthy human individuals. Study at large: Plates per donor: three CD4 naive, three CD4 memory, two CD8 naive, one CD8 memory.

With regard to this clone: Its antigen is undetermined.

Data came from immunoSEQ multiplex PCR; TCRdb stores just in-frame clones and leaves some out. The sample includes 1,500,000 or so clones, 98% of them seen just once. Nashville, Tennessee was home to all donors, each a Caucasian adult. The CDR3 runs 15 residues. Germline loops: CDR1 SEHNR, CDR2 FQNEAQ (reference sequence). The trim removed 0 bases at V and 7 bases at J, leaving 8 bases unmatched. Study findings and constraints: Though the depth was large, rarefaction showed that sorted-subset sequencing was incomplete. The generation probabilities recorded for non-shared clonotypes fell below those of clonotypes shared by all four donors.

The sample taken for sequencing was naive CD4+ T cells sorted from blood. Subset meaning: CD45RA+ positively selected. The clonotype comes from a man aged 25 to 45 in good health. The chain employs TRBV7-9 and TRBJ2-7, with TRBD2 matching over 8 bases. For the CDR3, the DNA is TGTGCCAGCAGCTTAGCGCCTGGGCGGGAGGAAGAGCAGTACTTC. It yields the protein CASSLAPGREEEQYF.